This section outlines one TCR beta chain sequence together with its context. This sample stems from a study of blood T cell repertoires in COVID-19. Assay: immunoSEQ multiplex PCR; the TCRdb copy retains only in-frame clones and omits some. The table has hundreds of thousands of clones, roughly nine tenths seen once; the top ten hold 0.9% to 1.2%. The CDR3 runs 8 residues. Per the germline V gene, CDR1 is KGHDR and CDR2 is SFDVKD. Trimming took off 9 bases at V and 11 bases at J, with 6 bases between the two ends. The sample was PBMCs or T cells enriched from blood (not recorded which). The gene calls are TRBV24-1 and TRBJ1-1; D not certain. The source is a man under 40 who had recovered from COVID-19. CDR3 residues: CATPAAFF. For the CDR3, the DNA is TGTGCCACCCCTGCGGCTTTCTTT.